The 26 T cell receptor beta chains below come from one sample, sequenced in a study of blood T cell repertoires in COVID-19. TCRdb keeps only in-frame clones here, not all; method: immunoSEQ multiplex PCR. This sample has 200,000 to 250,000 clones, with about 90% found just once. Sequencing was performed on PBMCs or T cells enriched from blood (not recorded which). These receptors originate from a woman aged 45-59 years with acute COVID-19.

This clone came up a few times. The rearrangement links TRBV7-3 to TRBJ1-2, with 7 bases fitting TRBD1. This CDR3 has 12 residues. Germline V gene lookup returns CDR1 SGHTA and CDR2 FQGTGA. The trim removed 5 bases at V and 8 bases at J, leaving 5 bases unmatched. This CDR3 is CASSPQGGGYTF. The CDR3 bases are TGTGCCAGCAGCCCCCAGGGGGGAGGCTACACCTTC.

This clone appeared once. The chain couples TRBV5-6 to TRBJ1-1, with a weak D call TRBD1 (6 bases). The CDR3 sequence is 13 residues long. CDR1 and CDR2 (germline): SGHDT, YYEEEE. V gave up 4 bases and J gave up 5 bases, with 12 bases separating them. The CDR3 DNA is TGTGCCAGCAGCCCCAGGGGCTTGACTGAAGCTTTCTTT. Its protein is CASSPRGLTEAFF.

The chain uses TRBV19 and TRBJ2-3; D may be TRBD1 (5 bases). V lost 3 bases to trimming and J lost 4 bases, with 11 bases between them. Germline assignment: CDR1 LNHDA and CDR2 SQIVND (reference sequence). This CDR3 is 14 amino acids long. In DNA, the CDR3 is TGTGCCAGTAGTATGGGGCCCCGACCAGATACGCAGTATTTT. It codes for CASSMGPRPDTQYF.

This rearrangement joins TRBV9 to TRBJ2-1; D call uncertain. This CDR3 is built from 14 residues. In germline, CDR1 is SGDLS, CDR2 YYNGEE. The V end lost 0 bases, the J end lost 4 bases, and 8 bases lay between the germline ends. CDR3 loop: CASSVGPVYNEQFF. The CDR3 DNA is TGTGCCAGCAGCGTAGGGCCTGTTTACAATGAGCAGTTCTTC. The whole variable domain, filled in from reference TRBV9 and TRBJ2-1, reads DSGVTQTPKHLITATGQRVTLRCSPRSGDLSVYWYQQSLDQGLQFLIQYYNGEERAKGNILERFSAQQFPDLHSELNLSSLELGDSALYFCASSVGPVYNEQFFGPGTRLTVL.

The V call is TRBV29-1, the J call TRBJ2-6; 12 nucleotides line up with TRBD1. Per germline, CDR1 SQVTM and CDR2 ANQGSEA. Germline trimming cut 7 bases from V and 3 bases from J; bases unmatched to any gene: 10. The CDR3 runs to 17 residues. CDR3: CSATGTGGDRGANVLTF. In DNA, the CDR3 is TGCAGCGCGACCGGGACAGGGGGCGATCGTGGGGCCAACGTCCTGACTTTC.

The CDR3: CASTLMEGNTEAFF. Here the CDR3 DNA reads TGTGCCAGTACCTTAATGGAGGGGAACACTGAAGCTTTCTTT. The chain couples TRBV19 to TRBJ1-1; D unclear. The V and J ends lost 7 bases and 1 base respectively, with 13 bases between them. This CDR3 is 14 amino acids long. Germline V gives CDR1 LNHDA, CDR2 SQIVND (reference sequence).

This chain joins TRBV7-9 and TRBJ2-2, with D maybe TRBD1 (5 bases). The V end lost 1 base, the J end lost 3 bases, and 9 bases lay between the germline ends. This CDR3 has 15 residues. Germline assignment: CDR1 SEHNR and CDR2 FQNEAQ (reference sequence). The CDR3 loop is CASSLEGIDTGELFF. The CDR3, as DNA: TGTGCCAGCAGCTTAGAGGGGATCGACACCGGGGAGCTGTTTTTT.

This chain uses TRBV28 with TRBJ2-7; 10 bases fit TRBD1. Germline-derived CDR1 and CDR2 are MDHEN and SYDVKM. The CDR3 spans 15 residues. The J segment lost 4 bases and the V segment lost 7 bases, leaving 10 bases of the junction unmatched. In DNA form, the CDR3 reads TGTGCCAGCATTAATATCAGGGGACAGGGGTACGAGCAGTACTTC. Its translation is CASINIRGQGYEQYF.

The chain uses TRBV24-1 and TRBJ2-2, with D hard to call. The ends were cut back, 9 bases at V and 8 bases at J, with 9 bases in the middle. The CDR3 totals 11 residues. Germline values: CDR1 KGHDR, CDR2 SFDVKD. In DNA, the CDR3 is TGTGCCACCCTCTTCTCTGGGGAGCTGTTTTTT. Amino acids: CATLFSGELFF.

Concerning this clone itself: The same CDR3 arises from other DNA sequences in this sample as well. This sequence joins TRBV27 and TRBJ2-7; D is uncertain. The CDR3 is made up of 11 amino acids. Trimming shortened V by 3 bases and J by 3 bases, and 3 bases separated the two germline ends. The germline V gene has CDR1 MNHEY and CDR2 SMNVEV (reference sequence). CDR3 nucleotide sequence: TGTGCCAGCAGTTTCGGCTACGAGCAGTACTTC. It yields the protein CASSFGYEQYF.

This clone appeared once. The V and J genes are TRBV28 and TRBJ1-4; D may be TRBD1 (5 bases). This CDR3 has 16 residues. Germline V CDR1 and CDR2: MDHEN, SYDVKM. V gave up 5 bases and J gave up 0 bases, with 13 bases separating them. The CDR3 DNA reads as TGTGCCAGCAGTCCACCTTTAGGGGCAACTAATGAAAAACTGTTTTTT. It encodes CASSPPLGATNEKLFF.

The rearrangement links TRBV3-1 (or the pseudogene TRBV3-2) to TRBJ2-7, with D possibly TRBD2 on 7 matching bases. Trimming shortened V by 4 bases and J by 0 bases, and 13 bases separated the two germline ends. The CDR3 contains 15 residues. CDR1 is LGHDT and CDR2 is YNNKEL in the germline V gene (reference sequence). The CDR3 is CASSPVGGASYEQYF. Written as DNA, the CDR3 is TGTGCCAGCAGCCCCGTGGGGGGGGCCTCCTACGAGCAGTACTTC.

This rearrangement joins TRBV7-3 to TRBJ2-7, with a tentative D call TRBD2 (5 bases). V lost 2 bases and J 2 bases, leaving 10 bases between the germline ends. Germline values: CDR1 SGHTA, CDR2 FQGTGA. This CDR3 contains 14 residues. In DNA form, the CDR3 reads TGTGCCAGCAGCTTACGGGGAAATACCTACGAGCAGTACTTC. It codes for CASSLRGNTYEQYF.

This chain links TRBV19 with TRBJ1-4; maybe TRBD1 (6 bases). The CDR3 has 15 amino acids. With 10 bases removed from V and 0 bases from J, the gap between germline ends came to 15 bases. Per germline, CDR1 LNHDA and CDR2 SQIVND (reference sequence). In nucleotides, the CDR3 is TGTGCCACTCAGACAGGCCGCACAACTAATGAAAAACTGTTTTTT. Translation: CATQTGRTTNEKLFF.

This chain joins TRBV12-3 or TRBV12-4 and TRBJ1-4; tentatively, D is TRBD1 (6 bases). Trimming shortened V by 6 bases and J by 4 bases, and 9 bases separated the two germline ends. This CDR3 has 13 amino acids. For the CDR3, the DNA is TGTGCCAGCAGCGGACAGCTTAATGAAAAACTGTTTTTT. It yields the protein CASSGQLNEKLFF.

This clone was picked up a small number of times. The genes are TRBV5-1 and TRBJ2-7, with 7 bases identical to TRBD1. This CDR3 has 15 amino acids. From germline, CDR1 is SGHRS and CDR2 YFSETQ. J gave up 0 bases and V 3 bases, and 6 bases lay outside the gene matches. The DNA of the CDR3 is TGCGCCAGCAGCTCCAGACAGGGAAGCTCCTACGAGCAGTACTTC. It translates to CASSSRQGSSYEQYF. Full variable domain (remainder filled in from reference TRBV5-1 and TRBJ2-7): KAGVTQTPRYLIKTRGQQVTLSCSPISGHRSVSWYQQTPGQGLQFLFEYFSETQRNKGNFPGRFSGRQFSNSRSEMNVSTLELGDSALYLCASSSRQGSSYEQYFGPGTRLTVT.

This clone was counted only a few times. This chain connects TRBV9 to TRBJ1-3; D gene uncertain. This CDR3 region has 15 residues. The V gene's germline CDR1 is SGDLS and CDR2 YYNGEE. Trimming shortened V by 0 bases and J by 10 bases, and 17 bases separated the two germline ends. The DNA for the CDR3 is TGTGCCAGCAGCGTAGTTGGCCCTCCCTTCGGGACCATATATTTT. Its translation: CASSVVGPPFGTIYF. Full variable domain (remainder filled in from reference TRBV9 and TRBJ1-3): DSGVTQTPKHLITATGQRVTLRCSPRSGDLSVYWYQQSLDQGLQFLIQYYNGEERAKGNILERFSAQQFPDLHSELNLSSLELGDSALYFCASSVVGPPFGTIYFGEGSWLTVV.

The rearrangement uses TRBV12-2 and TRBJ1-5; the table's D call, TRBD1, was not checked against the DNA. TRBV12-2 is a recognized pseudogene. This CDR3 region has 15 residues. CDR3 in DNA: TGTGCAAGTCGCTTAGCGGGGCGGACCAATCAGCCCCAGCATTTT. Translation: CASRLAGRTNQPQHF.

The genes are TRBV11-2 and TRBJ2-3, with TRBD1 as a possible D gene (5 bases). V lost 7 bases, J lost 3 bases, and 11 bases lay in between. In germline, CDR1 is SGHAT, CDR2 FQNNGV. The CDR3 is 13 amino acids. The CDR3 DNA sequence: TGTGCCAGCAAGTTTAAGGGGACAGATACGCAGTATTTT. Encoded protein: CASKFKGTDTQYF.

The gene calls are TRBV7-9 and TRBJ1-1, with D unclear. Germline CDR1 reads SEHNR; CDR2 reads FQNEAQ (reference sequence). The V gene lost 4 bases and the J gene lost 11 bases, with 20 bases spanning the gap. This CDR3 is 14 amino acids long. CDR3 sequence (DNA): TGTGCCAGCAGCTCGACGGCGACGGAGCATGGTGCTTTCTTT. It yields the protein CASSSTATEHGAFF.

This clone has just a few counts. The genes are TRBV29-1 and TRBJ2-7, with D possibly being TRBD2 (5 bases). The CDR3 runs 12 residues. Deletions cut 6 bases from V and 4 bases from J, with 13 bases between. Per germline, CDR1 SQVTM and CDR2 ANQGSEA. CDR3 coding DNA: TGCAGCGTCCGGTGGGGAGTTTACGAGCAGTACTTC. It encodes CSVRWGVYEQYF.

This clone came up a few times. The chain recombines TRBV6-6 with TRBJ2-7; 7 nucleotides match TRBD1. The CDR3 runs 14 residues. CDR1 and CDR2 from the germline V gene are MNHNY and SVGAGI (reference sequence). Trimming at V came to 5 bases and at J to 2 bases, leaving 6 bases not matched to a gene. CDR3 protein: CASSRSGTAYEQYF. The CDR3 nucleotides are TGTGCCAGCAGTCGATCAGGGACAGCCTACGAGCAGTACTTC.

The rearrangement joins TRBV19 to TRBJ1-6; 7 nucleotides line up with TRBD1. V was clipped by 7 bases and J by 8 bases; unmatched bases: 5. The CDR3 runs 13 residues. The germline V gene encodes CDR1 LNHDA and CDR2 SQIVND (reference sequence). The CDR3 protein is CASNDRVHSPLHF. The CDR3 region has the DNA TGTGCCAGTAATGACAGGGTCCATTCACCCCTCCACTTT.

V and J are TRBV28 and TRBJ1-2, with D uncertain. V gave up 4 bases and J gave up 4 bases, with 10 bases separating them. Germline CDR1 is MDHEN and CDR2 is SYDVKM. The CDR3 has 13 residues. CDR3 residues: CASSSGLAYGYTF. As DNA, the CDR3 is TGTGCCAGCAGTTCCGGACTGGCCTATGGCTACACCTTC.

This chain links TRBV7-6 with TRBJ1-1, with D unresolved. Trimming removed 1 base at V and 1 base at J, with 7 bases between. Looked up from germline, CDR1 is SGHVS and CDR2 is FNYEAQ. CDR3 length: 14 amino acids. The DNA for the CDR3 is TGTGCCAGCAGCTTAGGTCGGGGGAACACTGAAGCTTTCTTT. As protein: CASSLGRGNTEAFF. The variable domain in full, completed from reference TRBV7-6 and TRBJ1-1, reads GAGVSQSPRYKVTKRGQDVALRCDPISGHVSLYWYRQALGQGPEFLTYFNYEAQQDKSGLPNDRFSAERPEGSISTLTIQRTEQRDSAMYRCASSLGRGNTEAFFGQGTRLTVV.

This chain connects TRBV7-9 to TRBJ2-7, with TRBD1 matching 8 bases. The V gene's germline CDR1 is SEHNR and CDR2 FQNEAQ (reference sequence). The trim removed 5 bases at V and 3 bases at J, leaving 6 bases unmatched. CDR3 length: 14 residues. CDR3 region: CASSATTGVYEQYF. CDR3 bases: TGTGCCAGCAGCGCGACGACAGGGGTCTACGAGCAGTACTTC.